These T cell receptor beta chains were read from a single sample in a study of blood T cell repertoires in COVID-19. Generated by immunoSEQ multiplex PCR, the TCRdb table keeps only in-frame clones and is missing some. The top ten clones hold about 6.3% of a sample with approximately 240,000 clones, 70% to 90% of them seen once. The specimen was peripheral blood. Receptors were obtained from a woman aged 55-69 years with active or convalescent COVID-19. The CDR3 runs from the conserved cysteine through the conserved F or W. The D gene is left open where the match is weak. The listing skips clone size in some rows; elsewhere it reads once, few, many or a size class.

j_gene: TRBJ2-1
d_gene: NA
abundance: NA
v_gene: TRBV11-3
CDR3aa: CASSSRLVGGQFF
CDR3nt: TGTGCCAGCAGCTCTCGACTAGTGGGCGGGCAGTTCTTC

j_gene: TRBJ1-1
d_gene: NA
abundance: few
v_gene: TRBV5-1
CDR3aa: CASSWGEAGTEAFF
CDR3nt: TGCGCCAGCAGCTGGGGGGAGGCAGGGACTGAAGCTTTCTTT

j_gene: TRBJ2-1
d_gene: TRBD2
abundance: NA
v_gene: TRBV5-1
CDR3aa: CASRPRGLAGIYNEQFF
CDR3nt: TGCGCCAGCAGACCGCGGGGACTAGCGGGAATCTACAATGAGCAGTTCTTC

j_gene: TRBJ2-5
d_gene: TRBD2
abundance: NA
v_gene: TRBV7-9
CDR3aa: CASGREGGQYF
CDR3nt: TGTGCCAGCGGGCGGGAGGGTGGCCAGTACTTC

j_gene: TRBJ1-2
d_gene: NA
abundance: once
v_gene: TRBV5-1
CDR3aa: CASSLGQGDYGYTF
CDR3nt: TGCGCCAGCAGCTTGGGGCAGGGCGACTATGGCTACACCTTC

j_gene: TRBJ2-5
d_gene: TRBD1
abundance: NA
v_gene: TRBV28
CDR3aa: CASSYGQGVQETQYF
CDR3nt: TGTGCCAGCAGCTACGGACAGGGGGTGCAAGAGACCCAGTACTTC

j_gene: TRBJ2-5
d_gene: NA
abundance: NA
v_gene: TRBV19
CDR3aa: CASSLDGQGGLETQYF
CDR3nt: TGTGCCAGTAGTCTCGACGGACAGGGAGGGTTAGAGACCCAGTACTTC

j_gene: TRBJ1-4
d_gene: TRBD1
abundance: NA
v_gene: TRBV5-1
CDR3aa: CASSSPGTGYEKLFF
CDR3nt: TGCGCCAGCAGCTCCCCCGGGACAGGGTACGAAAAACTGTTTTTT

j_gene: TRBJ2-1
d_gene: NA
abundance: few
v_gene: TRBV24-1
CDR3aa: CATSEQGLFNEQFF
CDR3nt: TGTGCCACCAGTGAGCAGGGACTCTTCAATGAGCAGTTCTTC

j_gene: TRBJ2-1
d_gene: TRBD1
abundance: once
v_gene: TRBV18
CDR3aa: CASSPGTGEYNEQFF
CDR3nt: TGTGCCAGCTCACCAGGGACAGGGGAGTACAATGAGCAGTTCTTC

j_gene: TRBJ1-5
d_gene: NA
abundance: NA
v_gene: TRBV29-1
CDR3aa: CSVEVSLNQPQHF
CDR3nt: TGCAGCGTTGAAGTGTCTCTCAATCAGCCCCAGCATTTT

j_gene: TRBJ2-3
d_gene: NA
abundance: NA
v_gene: TRBV11-3
CDR3aa: CASSSRIGYHSASTDTQYF
CDR3nt: TGTGCCAGCAGCTCCAGGATCGGCTACCACAGTGCTAGCACAGATACGCAGTATTTT

j_gene: TRBJ1-1
d_gene: NA
abundance: NA
v_gene: TRBV19
CDR3aa: CASSIARGSTTEAFF
CDR3nt: TGTGCCAGTAGTATAGCCCGGGGTTCGACCACTGAAGCTTTCTTT

j_gene: TRBJ1-1
d_gene: TRBD1
abundance: once
v_gene: TRBV27
CDR3aa: CASSSGTGVEAFF
CDR3nt: TGTGCCAGCAGCTCCGGGACAGGGGTTGAAGCTTTCTTT

j_gene: TRBJ2-7
d_gene: TRBD2
abundance: NA
v_gene: TRBV9
CDR3aa: CASGRGTSHPYEQYF
CDR3nt: TGTGCCAGCGGCCGGGGGACTAGCCACCCCTACGAGCAGTACTTC

j_gene: TRBJ1-2
d_gene: NA
abundance: few
v_gene: TRBV27
CDR3aa: CASSFQGQNYGYTF
CDR3nt: TGTGCCAGCAGTTTCCAGGGGCAGAACTATGGCTACACCTTC

j_gene: TRBJ1-2
d_gene: TRBD1
abundance: once
v_gene: TRBV6-5
CDR3aa: CASSRGQGDGYTF
CDR3nt: TGTGCCAGCAGTCGCGGACAGGGGGATGGCTACACCTTC

j_gene: TRBJ1-6
d_gene: NA
abundance: NA
v_gene: TRBV10-3
CDR3aa: CAISESVRGGYSPLHF
CDR3nt: TGTGCCATCAGTGAGTCAGTGAGGGGGGGATATTCACCCCTCCACTTT

j_gene: TRBJ2-5
d_gene: TRBD1
abundance: NA
v_gene: TRBV18
CDR3aa: CASSPVRPGQGETQYF
CDR3nt: TGTGCCAGCTCACCCGTTAGACCGGGACAGGGAGAGACCCAGTACTTC

j_gene: TRBJ1-6
d_gene: TRBD1
abundance: NA
v_gene: TRBV6-1
CDR3aa: CASSEDRGNSPLHF
CDR3nt: TGTGCCAGCAGTGAAGACAGGGGCAATTCACCCCTCCACTTT

j_gene: TRBJ2-5
d_gene: TRBD2
abundance: NA
v_gene: TRBV7-2
CDR3aa: CASSRSGPAMETQYF
CDR3nt: TGTGCCAGCAGCCGTAGCGGGCCGGCGATGGAGACCCAGTACTTC

j_gene: TRBJ2-7
d_gene: NA
abundance: NA
v_gene: TRBV10-3
CDR3aa: CAISEDRRDSYEQYF
CDR3nt: TGTGCCATCAGTGAGGACAGGCGAGACTCCTACGAGCAGTACTTC

j_gene: TRBJ1-5
d_gene: TRBD1
abundance: NA
v_gene: TRBV2
CDR3aa: CASNRDSGDQPQHF
CDR3nt: TGTGCCAGCAACCGGGACAGTGGGGATCAGCCCCAGCATTTT

j_gene: TRBJ1-1
d_gene: NA
abundance: NA
v_gene: TRBV4-2
CDR3aa: CASSQDLMGGTEAFF
CDR3nt: TGTGCCAGCAGCCAAGATCTCATGGGGGGCACTGAAGCTTTCTTT

j_gene: TRBJ2-2
d_gene: TRBD1
abundance: once
v_gene: TRBV5-6
CDR3aa: CASTPRTGLSGELFF
CDR3nt: TGTGCCTCCACACCAAGGACAGGGCTTTCCGGGGAGCTGTTTTTT

j_gene: TRBJ2-5
d_gene: NA
abundance: NA
v_gene: TRBV28
CDR3aa: CASSPKTFTLPETQYF
CDR3nt: TGTGCCAGCAGTCCCAAAACATTTACCCTTCCGGAGACCCAGTACTTC

j_gene: TRBJ2-5
d_gene: TRBD1
abundance: NA
v_gene: TRBV6-5
CDR3aa: CASSVGQSQETQYF
CDR3nt: TGTGCCAGCAGCGTGGGACAGAGTCAAGAGACCCAGTACTTC

j_gene: TRBJ1-2
d_gene: NA
abundance: NA
v_gene: TRBV7-8
CDR3aa: CASSLSRDDGYTF
CDR3nt: TGTGCCAGCAGCTTAAGCAGGGATGATGGCTACACCTTC